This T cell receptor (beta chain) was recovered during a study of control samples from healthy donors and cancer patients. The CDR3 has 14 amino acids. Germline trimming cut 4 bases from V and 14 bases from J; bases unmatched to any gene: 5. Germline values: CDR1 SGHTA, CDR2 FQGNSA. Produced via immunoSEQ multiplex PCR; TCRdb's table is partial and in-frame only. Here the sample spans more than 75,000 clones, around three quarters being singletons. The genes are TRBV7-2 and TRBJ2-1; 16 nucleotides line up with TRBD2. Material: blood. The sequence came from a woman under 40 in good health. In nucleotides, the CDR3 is TGTGCCAGCAGCTGGGGACTAGCGGGGGGGCCTGAGTTCTTC. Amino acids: CASSWGLAGGPEFF.